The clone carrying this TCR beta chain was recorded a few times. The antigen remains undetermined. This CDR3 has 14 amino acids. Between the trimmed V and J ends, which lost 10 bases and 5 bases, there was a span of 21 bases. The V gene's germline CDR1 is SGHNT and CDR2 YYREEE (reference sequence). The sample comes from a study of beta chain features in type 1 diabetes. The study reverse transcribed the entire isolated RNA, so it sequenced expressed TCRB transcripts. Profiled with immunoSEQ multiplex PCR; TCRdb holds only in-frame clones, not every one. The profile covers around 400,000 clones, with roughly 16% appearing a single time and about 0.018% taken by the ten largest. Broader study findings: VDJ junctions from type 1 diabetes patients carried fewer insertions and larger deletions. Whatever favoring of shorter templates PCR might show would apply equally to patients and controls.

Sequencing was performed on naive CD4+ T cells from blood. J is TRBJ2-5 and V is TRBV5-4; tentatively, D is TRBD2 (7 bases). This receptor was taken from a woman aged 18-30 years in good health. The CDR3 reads CAAGWGGRGETQYF. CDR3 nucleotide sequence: TGTGCCGCCGGATGGGGGGGGCGCGGTGAGACCCAGTACTTC.